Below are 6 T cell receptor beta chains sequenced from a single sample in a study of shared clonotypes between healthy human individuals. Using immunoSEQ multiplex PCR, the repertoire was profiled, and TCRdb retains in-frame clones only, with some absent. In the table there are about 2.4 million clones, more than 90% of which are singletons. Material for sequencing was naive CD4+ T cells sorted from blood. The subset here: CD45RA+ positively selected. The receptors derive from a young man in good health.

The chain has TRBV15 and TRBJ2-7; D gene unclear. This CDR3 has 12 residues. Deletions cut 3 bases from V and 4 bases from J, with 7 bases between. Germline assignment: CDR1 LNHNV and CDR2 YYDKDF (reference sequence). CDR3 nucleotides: TGTGCCACCAGCAGGGTTGGGTACGAGCAGTACTTC. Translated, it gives CATSRVGYEQYF. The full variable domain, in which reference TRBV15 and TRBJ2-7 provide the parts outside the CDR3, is DAMVIQNPRYQVTQFGKPVTLSCSQTLNHNVMYWYQQKSSQAPKLLFHYYDKDFNNEADTPDNFQSRRPNTSFCFLDIRSPGLGDTAMYLCATSRVGYEQYFGPGTRLTVT.

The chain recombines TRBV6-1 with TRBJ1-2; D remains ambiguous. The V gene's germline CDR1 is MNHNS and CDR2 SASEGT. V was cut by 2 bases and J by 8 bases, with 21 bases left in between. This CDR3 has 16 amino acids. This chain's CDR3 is CASSESLGLAFSGYTF. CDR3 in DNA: TGTGCCAGCAGTGAAAGTCTGGGTTTGGCCTTTTCAGGCTACACCTTC.

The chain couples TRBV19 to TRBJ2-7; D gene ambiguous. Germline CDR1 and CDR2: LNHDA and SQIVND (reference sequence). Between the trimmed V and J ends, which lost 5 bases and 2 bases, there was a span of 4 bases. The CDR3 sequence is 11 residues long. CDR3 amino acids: CASSPAYEQYF. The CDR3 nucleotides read TGTGCCAGTAGTCCCGCCTACGAGCAGTACTTC.

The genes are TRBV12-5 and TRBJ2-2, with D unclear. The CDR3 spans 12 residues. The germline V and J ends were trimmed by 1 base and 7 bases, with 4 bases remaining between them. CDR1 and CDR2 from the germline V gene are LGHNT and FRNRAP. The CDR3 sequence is CASGLDIGELFF. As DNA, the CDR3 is TGTGCTAGTGGTTTGGATATCGGGGAGCTGTTTTTT.

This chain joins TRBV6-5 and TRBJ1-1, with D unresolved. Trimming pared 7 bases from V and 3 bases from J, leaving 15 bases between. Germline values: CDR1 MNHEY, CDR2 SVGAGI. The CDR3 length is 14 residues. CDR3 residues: CASKGLDRDTEAFF. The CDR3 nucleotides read TGTGCCAGCAAAGGTCTCGATCGGGACACTGAAGCTTTCTTT.

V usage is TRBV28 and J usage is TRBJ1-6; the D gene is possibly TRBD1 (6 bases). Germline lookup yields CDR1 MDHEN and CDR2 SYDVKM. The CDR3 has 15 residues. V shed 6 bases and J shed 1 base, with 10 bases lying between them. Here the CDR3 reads CASSGGASYNSPLHF. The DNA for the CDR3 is TGTGCCAGCAGCGGGGGGGCGTCCTATAATTCACCCCTCCACTTT.